This T cell receptor beta chain is from a study of regulatory T cells in long-lasting Graves disease. The time point denotes: newly diagnosed GD, antithyroid drugs for less than 3 months. RNA extracted from PBMCs served as the sequencing template. The germline gives CDR1 SEHNR, CDR2 FQNEAQ (reference sequence). The CDR3 has 14 amino acids. The V end was cut by 5 bases, the J end by 1 base, with 11 bases between. Arm-PCR of CDR3 regions and iRepertoire HTBI primers were the basis on which TCR beta libraries were built. TCRdb reanalysed the multiplex PCR reads using MiXCR and keeps one entry per CDR3 protein. The data show under 450,000 distinct CDR3 sequences, 15% to 20% seen once. In this sample, this clonotype turned up many times. The same data also contributed to another study, on T cells in Graves' hyperthyroidism and ophthalmopathy.

The chain uses TRBV7-9 and TRBJ1-1; D not certain. The sequenced sample was peripheral blood mononuclear cells (PBMCs), obtained at new diagnosis, from a patient treated with antithyroid drugs. This TCR came from a woman aged 18-30 years with Graves disease. CDR3 in amino acids: CASSIFQENTEAFF. CDR3 nucleotides: TGTGCCAGCAGCATTTTTCAGGAGAACACTGAAGCTTTCTTT.